Listed below are T cell receptor beta chains from one sample, sequenced in a study of CD8 T cells in Susac syndrome. TCRdb recomputed calls from the immunoSEQ multiplex PCR reads with MiXCR, one row per CDR3 protein. The sample lists roughly 180,000 distinct CDR3 sequences, more than 90% occurring once. The specimen was CD4+ T cells from PBMCs. The receptor source for this set is a human donor in good health. CDR3s leave out the opening cysteine and the closing phenylalanine or tryptophan. The size field is filled for only some rows; it gives once, few, many or a size class.

V	J	size	length	CDR3
TRBV15	TRBJ1-4	-	14	ATSRGRQWDNEKLF
TRBV6-2/TRBV6-3	TRBJ1-1	-	12	ASSYGRKNTEAF
TRBV12-3/TRBV12-4	TRBJ1-5	-	11	ASRDMGNQPQH
TRBV12-3/TRBV12-4	TRBJ2-5	-	13	ASSLVAGTQETQY
TRBV20-1	TRBJ1-1	-	11	SAPLPGGTEAF
TRBV18	TRBJ1-5	-	11	ASSPSRSQPQH
TRBV20-1	TRBJ2-7	-	10	SARRARHEQY
TRBV29-1	TRBJ2-5	-	9	SVESVETQY
TRBV6-2/TRBV6-3	-	-	11	ASSLQGLREQF
TRBV29-1	TRBJ2-1	-	12	SAVGGSSYNEQF
TRBV5-6	TRBJ1-3	-	9	ASSMGNTIY
TRBV11-3	TRBJ2-1	-	13	ASSLDGGGANEQF
TRBV7-9	TRBJ2-3	-	11	ASKVGGTDTQY
TRBV25-1	TRBJ2-6	-	14	ASNGFSSSGANVLT
TRBV13	TRBJ2-5	-	10	ASRGGAETQY
TRBV20-1	TRBJ2-3	-	11	SRKKTGADTQY
TRBV20-1	TRBJ2-1	-	9	SAREWDEQF
TRBV7-2	TRBJ1-1	once	12	ASSSQGQDTEAF
TRBV4-3	TRBJ2-1	-	17	ASSRGLAGGTAPYNRQF
TRBV12-3/TRBV12-4	TRBJ1-1	-	13	ASSEQGALNTEAF
TRBV3-1	TRBJ2-3	-	14	ASSSGAGGFTDTQY
TRBV29-1	TRBJ2-5	-	12	SVSAGQNGVAQY
TRBV29-1	TRBJ2-1	-	11	SVDRTAYNEQF
TRBV2	TRBJ2-4	-	13	ASSESPGTKNIQY
TRBV7-9	TRBJ2-5	once	12	ASSLEIGKETQY
TRBV29-1	TRBJ2-3	-	11	SVFRPFTDTQY
TRBV3-1	TRBJ1-1	-	10	ASSRPTGEAF
TRBV2	TRBJ2-3	-	11	ASNGAGTDTQY